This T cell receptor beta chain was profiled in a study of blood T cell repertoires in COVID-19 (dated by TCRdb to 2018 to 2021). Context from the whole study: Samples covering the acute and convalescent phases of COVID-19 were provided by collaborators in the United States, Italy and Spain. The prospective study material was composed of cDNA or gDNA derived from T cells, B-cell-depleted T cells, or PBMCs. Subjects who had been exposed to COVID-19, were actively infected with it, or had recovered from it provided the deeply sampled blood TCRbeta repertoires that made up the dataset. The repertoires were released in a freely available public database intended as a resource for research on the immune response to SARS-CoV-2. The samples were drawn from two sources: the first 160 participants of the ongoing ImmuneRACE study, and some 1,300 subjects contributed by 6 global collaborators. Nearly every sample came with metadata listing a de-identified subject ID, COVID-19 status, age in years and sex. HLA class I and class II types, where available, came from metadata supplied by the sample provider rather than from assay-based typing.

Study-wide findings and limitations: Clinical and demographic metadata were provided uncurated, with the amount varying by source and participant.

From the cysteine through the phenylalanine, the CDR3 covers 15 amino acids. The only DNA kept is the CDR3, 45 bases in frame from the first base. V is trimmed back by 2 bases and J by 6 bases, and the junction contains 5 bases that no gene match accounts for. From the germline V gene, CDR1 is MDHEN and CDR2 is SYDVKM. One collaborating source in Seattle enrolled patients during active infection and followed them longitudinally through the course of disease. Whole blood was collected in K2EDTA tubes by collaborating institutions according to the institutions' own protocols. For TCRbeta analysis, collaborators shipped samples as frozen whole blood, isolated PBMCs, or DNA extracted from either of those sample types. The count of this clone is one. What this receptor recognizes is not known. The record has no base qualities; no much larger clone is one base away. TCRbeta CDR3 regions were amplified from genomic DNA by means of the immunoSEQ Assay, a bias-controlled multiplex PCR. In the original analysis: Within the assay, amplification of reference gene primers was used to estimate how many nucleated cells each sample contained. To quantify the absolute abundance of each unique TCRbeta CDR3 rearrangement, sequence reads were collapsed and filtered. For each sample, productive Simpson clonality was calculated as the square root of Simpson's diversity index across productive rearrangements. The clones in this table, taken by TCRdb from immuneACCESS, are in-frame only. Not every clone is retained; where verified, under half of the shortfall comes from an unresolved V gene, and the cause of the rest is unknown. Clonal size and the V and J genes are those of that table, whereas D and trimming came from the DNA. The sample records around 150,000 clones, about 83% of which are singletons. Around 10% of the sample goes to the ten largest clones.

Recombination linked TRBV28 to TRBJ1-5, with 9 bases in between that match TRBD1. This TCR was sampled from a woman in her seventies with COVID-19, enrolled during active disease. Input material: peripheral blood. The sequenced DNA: TGTGCCAGCAGTTTACCGACAGGGGGGGTTCAGCCCCAGCATTTT. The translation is CASSLPTGGVQPQHF.